The 2 T cell receptor beta chains reported below all come from one sample, sequenced in a study of molecular identifiers for immune sequencing clone quantification. TCRdb passed the PCR reads through MiXCR, listing each CDR3 protein once. The repertoire consists of roughly 100,000 distinct CDR3 sequences, with about 35% occurring once and the leading ten covering 9% to 10%. What was sequenced was naive CD8+ T cells from blood, with Jurkat cell RNA spiked in. Subset specified: FACS-sorted CD8+CD4-CCR7+CD45RA+ naive T cells. The receptors were gathered from a human donor in good health. Some libraries in this study had Jurkat cell RNA spiked in.

The J gene is TRBJ2-1, the V gene TRBV7-6; 9 bases are shared with TRBD2. CDR1 and CDR2 (germline): SGHVS, FNYEAQ. The trim removed 2 bases at V and 9 bases at J, leaving 5 bases unmatched. This CDR3 is built from 14 residues. CDR3 in amino acids: CASSLWTSEGEQFF. The CDR3 DNA follows: TGTGCCAGCAGCTTATGGACTAGCGAGGGTGAGCAGTTCTTC. Variable domain in full (rest from reference TRBV7-6 and TRBJ2-1): GAGVSQSPRYKVTKRGQDVALRCDPISGHVSLYWYRQALGQGPEFLTYFNYEAQQDKSGLPNDRFSAERPEGSISTLTIQRTEQRDSAMYRCASSLWTSEGEQFFGPGTRLTVL.

The rearrangement links TRBV11-2 to TRBJ2-7; D is unclear. The V and J ends lost 2 bases and 6 bases respectively, with 11 bases between them. Germline V gene sequence: CDR1 SGHAT, CDR2 FQNNGV. The CDR3 length is 13 residues. CDR3 in amino acids: CASSLLLALEQYF. In DNA form, the CDR3 reads TGTGCCAGCAGCTTATTACTGGCCCTCGAGCAGTACTTC.